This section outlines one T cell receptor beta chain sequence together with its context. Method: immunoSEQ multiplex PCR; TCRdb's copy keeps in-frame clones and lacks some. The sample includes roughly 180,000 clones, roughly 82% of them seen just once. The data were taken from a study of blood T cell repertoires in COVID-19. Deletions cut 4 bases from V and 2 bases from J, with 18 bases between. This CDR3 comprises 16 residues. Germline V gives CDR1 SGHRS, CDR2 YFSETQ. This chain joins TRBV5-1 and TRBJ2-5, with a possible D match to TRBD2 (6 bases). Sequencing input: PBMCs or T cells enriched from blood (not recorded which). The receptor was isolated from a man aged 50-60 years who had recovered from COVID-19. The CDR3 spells CASSPISGGAQETQYF. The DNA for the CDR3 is TGCGCCAGCAGCCCTATTTCCGGAGGGGCTCAAGAGACCCAGTACTTC. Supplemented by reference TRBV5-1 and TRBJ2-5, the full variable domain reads KAGVTQTPRYLIKTRGQQVTLSCSPISGHRSVSWYQQTPGQGLQFLFEYFSETQRNKGNFPGRFSGRQFSNSRSEMNVSTLELGDSALYLCASSPISGGAQETQYFGPGTRLLVL.